A selection of T cell receptor beta chains follows, all from one sample in a study of neurological immune-mediated disorders. A single record per CDR3 protein comes from TCRdb applying MiXCR to the 5' RACE reads. The sample includes tens of thousands of distinct CDR3 sequences, approximately 3% of them seen just once. The sample taken for sequencing was PBMCs. Receptor source: a woman between 45 and 60 years old with multiple sclerosis. The CDR3 runs from the conserved cysteine through the conserved F or W. A D gene is named only where the DNA matches it firmly. Sizes are listed as once, few or many counts, or a class when the clone is expanded.

clone_size	j_call	d_call	v_call	cdr3_aa	cdr3_nt
many	TRBJ2-5	NA	TRBV20-1	CSAGPNQETQYF	TGCAGTGCCGGGCCCAATCAAGAGACCCAGTACTTC
many	TRBJ1-1	NA	TRBV20-1	CSARLEVNTEAFF	TGCAGTGCTCGCCTGGAAGTGAACACTGAAGCTTTCTTT
many	TRBJ2-5	TRBD1	TRBV10-3	CAISEPDRGAETQYF	TGTGCCATCAGTGAGCCCGACAGGGGAGCGGAGACCCAGTACTTC
many	TRBJ2-2	NA	TRBV3-1	CASSHWGLKNTGELFF	TGTGCCAGCAGCCATTGGGGACTCAAGAACACCGGGGAGCTGTTTTTT
many	TRBJ2-2	TRBD2	TRBV7-8	CASSWGTKAGELFF	TGTGCCAGCAGCTGGGGGACTAAGGCCGGGGAGCTGTTTTTT
many	TRBJ2-7	NA	TRBV5-6	CASSSTYYEQYF	TGTGCCAGCAGCTCTACATATTACGAGCAGTACTTC
many	TRBJ2-7	NA	TRBV4-2	CDSSKDSYEQYF	TGTGACAGCAGCAAAGACTCCTACGAGCAGTACTTC
many	TRBJ2-6	NA	TRBV5-1	CASRDIISGANVLTF	TGCGCCAGCAGGGACATCATCTCTGGGGCCAACGTCCTGACTTTC
many	TRBJ2-1	NA	TRBV10-2	CASHLGGPFNEQFF	TGCGCCAGCCACTTGGGCGGACCATTCAATGAGCAGTTCTTC
many	TRBJ1-5	NA	TRBV20-1	CSARRGVLTNQPQHF	TGCAGTGCTAGAAGGGGGGTATTAACCAATCAGCCCCAGCATTTT
many	TRBJ2-3	NA	TRBV10-2	CASSKTTDTQYF	TGCGCCAGCAGTAAAACCACAGATACGCAGTATTTT
many	TRBJ2-5	TRBD2	TRBV6-5	CASSYGAGGPLQETQYF	TGTGCCAGCAGTTACGGCGCGGGGGGCCCTCTCCAAGAGACCCAGTACTTC
many	TRBJ1-2	NA	TRBV4-1	CASSQIQGGGYTF	TGCGCCAGCAGCCAGATACAGGGCGGCGGCTACACCTTC
many	TRBJ2-1	TRBD2	TRBV7-9	CASSNLAGGFNEQFF	TGTGCCAGCAGCAACCTAGCGGGTGGGTTCAATGAGCAGTTCTTC
many	TRBJ2-3	TRBD2	TRBV9	CASSVGAGRPSYTQYF	TGTGCCAGCAGCGTAGGAGCGGGACGGCCGTCATATACGCAGTATTTT
many	TRBJ1-1	TRBD1	TRBV19	CASNNRDRLEAFF	TGTGCCAGTAACAACCGGGACAGACTTGAAGCTTTCTTT
many	TRBJ2-2	TRBD1	TRBV4-2	CASRRQGVTGELFF	TGTGCCAGCAGAAGACAGGGGGTGACCGGGGAGCTGTTTTTT
many	TRBJ2-1	NA	TRBV12-3/TRBV12-4	CASSFPGNEQFF	TGTGCCAGCAGTTTCCCGGGAAATGAGCAGTTCTTC
many	TRBJ1-1	NA	TRBV12-3/TRBV12-4	CASSPNLGAMNTEAFF	TGTGCCAGCAGTCCTAATCTAGGGGCCATGAACACTGAAGCTTTCTTT
many	TRBJ1-6	NA	TRBV11-2	CASSPDTNSPLHF	TGTGCCAGCAGTCCGGACACCAATTCACCCCTCCACTTT
many	TRBJ2-2	TRBD2	TRBV3-1	CASSRRAGTRNTGELFF	TGTGCCAGCAGCCGGCGGGCCGGGACTAGAAACACCGGGGAGCTGTTTTTT
many	TRBJ2-3	TRBD1	TRBV20-1	CSITDRDRGPSTDTQYF	TGCAGTATCACCGACCGGGACAGGGGGCCCAGCACAGATACGCAGTATTTT
many	TRBJ2-2	TRBD2	TRBV9	CASSPALSRLAGGNTGELFF	TGTGCCAGCAGCCCCGCCCTCTCGAGACTAGCGGGGGGGAACACCGGGGAGCTGTTTTTT
many	TRBJ2-2	TRBD2	TRBV20-1	CSASRTSGITGELFF	TGCAGTGCGAGTAGGACTAGCGGGATCACCGGGGAGCTGTTTTTT